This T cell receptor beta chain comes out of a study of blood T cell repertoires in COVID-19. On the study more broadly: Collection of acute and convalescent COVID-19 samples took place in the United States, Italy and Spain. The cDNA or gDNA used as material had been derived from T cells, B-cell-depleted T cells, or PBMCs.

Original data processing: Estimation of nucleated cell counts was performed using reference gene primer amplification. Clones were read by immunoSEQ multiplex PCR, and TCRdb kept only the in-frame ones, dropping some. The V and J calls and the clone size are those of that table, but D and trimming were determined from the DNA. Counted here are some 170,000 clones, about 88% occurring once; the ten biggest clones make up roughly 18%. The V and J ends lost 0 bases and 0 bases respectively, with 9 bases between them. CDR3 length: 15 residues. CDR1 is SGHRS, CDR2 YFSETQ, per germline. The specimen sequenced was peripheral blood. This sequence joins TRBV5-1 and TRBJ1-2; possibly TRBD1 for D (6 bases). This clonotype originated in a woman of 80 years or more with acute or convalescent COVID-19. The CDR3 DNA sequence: TGCGCCAGCAGCTTGGAAGGGGGAACTAACTATGGCTACACCTTC. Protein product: CASSLEGGTNYGYTF.